This section outlines one T cell receptor (beta chain) sequence together with its context. As yet, its antigen is unknown. The table came from immunoSEQ multiplex PCR; TCRdb's copy has only in-frame clones and leaves some out. The sample has some 250,000 clones; more than 75% are singletons. Treatment specified: around 19 received Ad26.COV2.S at low or high dose, single or two shots; about five received placebo; per-sample allocation not given. Vaccine and placebo recipients were sampled on day 63 after the first injection. These data come from a study of Ad26.COV2.S vaccination and SARS-CoV-2 variants. Findings and caveats of the study: Quantification of TCR breadth and depth may have yielded underestimates of total T cell responses. Ad26.COV2.S recipients had broader spike-specific TCRs (P = 0.0014).

This CDR3 region has 12 residues. CDR1 is LNHDA, CDR2 SQIVND, per germline (reference sequence). Trimming took off 7 bases at V and 10 bases at J, with 15 bases between the two ends. The sequencing here drew on peripheral blood, taken in a trial of Ad26.COV2.S vaccine versus placebo. V and J are TRBV19 and TRBJ2-3; TRBD2 is a possible D gene (6 bases). The TCR originated in a person between 18 and 59 years old who received the Ad26.COV2.S COVID-19 vaccine or a placebo. DNA for the CDR3: TGTGCCAGTACCACCAGGTGGGGGGCGCAGTATTTT. Protein sequence: CASTTRWGAQYF. The full variable domain, its missing parts supplied by reference TRBV19 and TRBJ2-3, is DGGITQSPKYLFRKEGQNVTLSCEQNLNHDAMYWYRQDPGQGLRLIYYSQIVNDFQKGDIAEGYSVSREKKESFPLTVTSAQKNPTAFYLCASTTRWGAQYFGPGTRLTVL.